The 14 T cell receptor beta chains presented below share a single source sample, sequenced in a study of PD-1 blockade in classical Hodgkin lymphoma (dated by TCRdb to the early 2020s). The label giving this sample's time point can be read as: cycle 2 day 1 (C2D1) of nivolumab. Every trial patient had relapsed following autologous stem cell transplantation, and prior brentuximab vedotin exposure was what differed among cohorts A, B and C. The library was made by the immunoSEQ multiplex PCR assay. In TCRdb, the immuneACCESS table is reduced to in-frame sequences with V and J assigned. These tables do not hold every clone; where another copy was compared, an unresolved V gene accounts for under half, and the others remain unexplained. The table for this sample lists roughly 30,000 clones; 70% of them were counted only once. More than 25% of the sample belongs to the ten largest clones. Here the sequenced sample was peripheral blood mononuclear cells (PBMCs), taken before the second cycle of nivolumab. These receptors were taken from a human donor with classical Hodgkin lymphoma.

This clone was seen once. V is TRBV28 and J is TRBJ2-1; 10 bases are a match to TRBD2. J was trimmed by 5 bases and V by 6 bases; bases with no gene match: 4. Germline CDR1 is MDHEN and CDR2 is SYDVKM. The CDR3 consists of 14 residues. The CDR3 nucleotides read TGTGCCAGCAGGGCTAGCGGGAGAGACAATGAGCAGTTCTTC. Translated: CASRASGRDNEQFF.

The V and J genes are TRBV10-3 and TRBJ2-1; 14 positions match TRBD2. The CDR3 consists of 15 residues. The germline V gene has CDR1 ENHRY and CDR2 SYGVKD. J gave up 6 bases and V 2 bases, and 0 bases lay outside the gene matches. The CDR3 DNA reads TGTGCCATCAGTGAGGGACTAGCGGGGGGCAATGAGCAGTTCTTC. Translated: CAISEGLAGGNEQFF.

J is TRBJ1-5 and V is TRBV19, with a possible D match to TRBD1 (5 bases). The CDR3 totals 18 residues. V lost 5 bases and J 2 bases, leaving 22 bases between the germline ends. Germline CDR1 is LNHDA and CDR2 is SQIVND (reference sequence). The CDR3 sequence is CASSPPGLALDRNQPQHF. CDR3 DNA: TGTGCCAGTAGTCCCCCAGGGTTGGCATTAGATCGCAATCAGCCCCAGCATTTT.

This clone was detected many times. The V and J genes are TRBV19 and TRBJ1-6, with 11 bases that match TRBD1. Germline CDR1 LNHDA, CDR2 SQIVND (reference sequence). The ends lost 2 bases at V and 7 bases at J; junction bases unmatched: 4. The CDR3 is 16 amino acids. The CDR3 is CASSILGTGGNSPLHF. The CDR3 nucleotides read TGTGCCAGTAGTATACTCGGGACAGGGGGAAATTCACCCCTCCACTTT.

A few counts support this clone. The CDR3 coding sequence is TGTGCCAGCACAAAACCCGGGGCCAGCTCCTATAATTCACCCCTCCACTTT. This translates into CASTKPGASSYNSPLHF. The chain carries TRBV7-8 and TRBJ1-6; TRBD1 might be the D (5 bases). Germline V gives CDR1 SGHVS, CDR2 FQNEAQ. The CDR3 has 17 residues. Trimming took off 7 bases at V and 0 bases at J, with 16 bases between the two ends.

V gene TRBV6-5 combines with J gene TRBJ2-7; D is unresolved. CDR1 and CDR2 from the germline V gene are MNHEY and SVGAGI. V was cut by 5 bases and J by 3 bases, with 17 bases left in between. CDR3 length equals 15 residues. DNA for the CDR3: TGTGCCAGCAGTGCCGACCAAATCAAATACTACGAGCAGTACTTC. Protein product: CASSADQIKYYEQYF.

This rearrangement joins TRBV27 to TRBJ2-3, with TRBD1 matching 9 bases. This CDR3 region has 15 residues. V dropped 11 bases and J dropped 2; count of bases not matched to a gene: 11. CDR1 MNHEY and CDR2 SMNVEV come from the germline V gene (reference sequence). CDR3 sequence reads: CAVHPGTGFTDTQYF. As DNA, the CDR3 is TGTGCCGTACACCCCGGGACAGGGTTCACAGATACGCAGTATTTT.

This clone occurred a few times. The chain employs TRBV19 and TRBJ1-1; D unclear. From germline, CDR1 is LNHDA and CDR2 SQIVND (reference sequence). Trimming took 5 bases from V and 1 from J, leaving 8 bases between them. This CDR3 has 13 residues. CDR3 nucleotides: TGTGCCAGTAGTTATTTAGAGAACACTGAAGCTTTCTTT. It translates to CASSYLENTEAFF. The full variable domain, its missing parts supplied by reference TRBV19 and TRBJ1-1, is DGGITQSPKYLFRKEGQNVTLSCEQNLNHDAMYWYRQDPGQGLRLIYYSQIVNDFQKGDIAEGYSVSREKKESFPLTVTSAQKNPTAFYLCASSYLENTEAFFGQGTRLTVV.

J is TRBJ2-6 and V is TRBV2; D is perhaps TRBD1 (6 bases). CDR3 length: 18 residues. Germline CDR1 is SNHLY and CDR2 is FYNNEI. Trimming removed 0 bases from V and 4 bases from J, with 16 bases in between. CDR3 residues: CASSEATGFGSGANVLTF. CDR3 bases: TGTGCCAGCAGTGAAGCGACAGGATTTGGGTCCGGGGCCAACGTCCTGACTTTC.

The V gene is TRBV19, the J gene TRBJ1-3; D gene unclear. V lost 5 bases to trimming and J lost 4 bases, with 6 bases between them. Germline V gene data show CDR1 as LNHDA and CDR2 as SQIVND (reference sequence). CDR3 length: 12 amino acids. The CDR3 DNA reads TGTGCCAGTAGTTCGCCCGGAAACACCATATATTTT. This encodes CASSSPGNTIYF. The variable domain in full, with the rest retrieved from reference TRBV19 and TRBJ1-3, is DGGITQSPKYLFRKEGQNVTLSCEQNLNHDAMYWYRQDPGQGLRLIYYSQIVNDFQKGDIAEGYSVSREKKESFPLTVTSAQKNPTAFYLCASSSPGNTIYFGEGSWLTVV.

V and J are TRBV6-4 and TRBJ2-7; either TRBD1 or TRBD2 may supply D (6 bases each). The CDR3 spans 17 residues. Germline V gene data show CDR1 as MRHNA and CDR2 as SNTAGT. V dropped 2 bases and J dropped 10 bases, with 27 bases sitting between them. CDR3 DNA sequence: TGTGCCAGCAGTGACCGTACCCGGGGGCAGGAGGGGCAGGGACAGTACGTC. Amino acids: CASSDRTRGQEGQGQYV.

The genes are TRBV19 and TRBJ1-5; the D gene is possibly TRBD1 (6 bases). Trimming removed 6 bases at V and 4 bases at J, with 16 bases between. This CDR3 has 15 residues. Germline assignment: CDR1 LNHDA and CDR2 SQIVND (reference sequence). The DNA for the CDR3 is TGTGCCAGTAGGGGGTCAAGGACAGAGAATCAGCCCCAGCATTTT. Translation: CASRGSRTENQPQHF.

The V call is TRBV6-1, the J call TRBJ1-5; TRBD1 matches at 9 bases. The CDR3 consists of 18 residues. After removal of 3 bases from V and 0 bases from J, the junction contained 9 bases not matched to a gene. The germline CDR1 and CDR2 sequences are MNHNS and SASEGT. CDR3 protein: CASSDHRGRGGSNQPQHF. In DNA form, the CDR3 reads TGTGCCAGCAGTGACCACAGGGGGCGAGGGGGTAGCAATCAGCCCCAGCATTTT.

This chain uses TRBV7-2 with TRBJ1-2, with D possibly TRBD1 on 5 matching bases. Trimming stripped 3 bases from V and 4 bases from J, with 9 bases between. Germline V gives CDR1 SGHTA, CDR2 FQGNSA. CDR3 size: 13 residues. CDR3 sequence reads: CASSLGRVYGYTF. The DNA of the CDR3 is TGTGCCAGCAGCTTGGGCAGGGTCTATGGCTACACCTTC.